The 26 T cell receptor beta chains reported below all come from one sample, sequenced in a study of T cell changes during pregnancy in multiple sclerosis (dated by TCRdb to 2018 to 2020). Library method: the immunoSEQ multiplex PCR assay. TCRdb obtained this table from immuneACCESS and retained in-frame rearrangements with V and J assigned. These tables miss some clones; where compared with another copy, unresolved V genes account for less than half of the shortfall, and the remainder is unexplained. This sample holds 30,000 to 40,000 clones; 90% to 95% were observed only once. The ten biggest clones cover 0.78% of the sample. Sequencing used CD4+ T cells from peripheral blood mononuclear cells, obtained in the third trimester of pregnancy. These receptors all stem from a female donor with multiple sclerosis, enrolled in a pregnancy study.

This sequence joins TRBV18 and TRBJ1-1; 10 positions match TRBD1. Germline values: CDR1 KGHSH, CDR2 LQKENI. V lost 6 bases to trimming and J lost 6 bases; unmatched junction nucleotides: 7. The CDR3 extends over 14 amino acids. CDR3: CASSQTGGQAEAFF. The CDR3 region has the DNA TGTGCCAGCTCCCAGACAGGGGGCCAGGCTGAAGCTTTCTTT. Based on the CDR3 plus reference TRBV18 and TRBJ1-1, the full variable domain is NAGVMQNPRHLVRRRGQEARLRCSPMKGHSHVYWYRQLPEEGLKFMVYLQKENIIDESGMPKERFSAEFPKEGPSILRIQQVVRGDSAAYFCASSQTGGQAEAFFGQGTRLTVV.

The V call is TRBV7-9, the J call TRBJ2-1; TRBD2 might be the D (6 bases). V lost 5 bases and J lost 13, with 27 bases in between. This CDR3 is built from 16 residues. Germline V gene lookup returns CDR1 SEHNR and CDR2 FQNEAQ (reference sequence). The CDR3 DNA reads TGTGCCAGCAGCCCCGCAGGGTCTACGGGAGTTGTGGGACAGTTCTTC. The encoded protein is CASSPAGSTGVVGQFF.

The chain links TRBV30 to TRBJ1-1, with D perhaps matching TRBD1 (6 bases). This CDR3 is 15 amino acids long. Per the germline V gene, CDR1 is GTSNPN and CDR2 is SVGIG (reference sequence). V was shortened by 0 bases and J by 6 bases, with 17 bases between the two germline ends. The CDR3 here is CAWSVRLGAMAEAFF. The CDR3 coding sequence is TGTGCCTGGAGTGTACGGCTGGGGGCTATGGCTGAAGCTTTCTTT.

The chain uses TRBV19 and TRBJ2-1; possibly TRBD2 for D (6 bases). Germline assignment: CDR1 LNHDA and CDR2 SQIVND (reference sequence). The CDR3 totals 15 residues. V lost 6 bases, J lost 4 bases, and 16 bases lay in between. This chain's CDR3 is CASRLAGSLYNEQFF. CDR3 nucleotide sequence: TGTGCCAGTAGACTAGCCGGATCTTTATACAATGAGCAGTTCTTC. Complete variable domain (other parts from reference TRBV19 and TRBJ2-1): DGGITQSPKYLFRKEGQNVTLSCEQNLNHDAMYWYRQDPGQGLRLIYYSQIVNDFQKGDIAEGYSVSREKKESFPLTVTSAQKNPTAFYLCASRLAGSLYNEQFFGPGTRLTVL.

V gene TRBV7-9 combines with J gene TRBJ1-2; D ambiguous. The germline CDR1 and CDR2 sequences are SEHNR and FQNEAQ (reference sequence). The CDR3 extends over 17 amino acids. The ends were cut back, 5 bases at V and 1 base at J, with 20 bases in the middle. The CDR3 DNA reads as TGTGCCAGCAGCCCCTTGACCGGGTTCCTCTATAACTATGGCTACACCTTC. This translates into CASSPLTGFLYNYGYTF.

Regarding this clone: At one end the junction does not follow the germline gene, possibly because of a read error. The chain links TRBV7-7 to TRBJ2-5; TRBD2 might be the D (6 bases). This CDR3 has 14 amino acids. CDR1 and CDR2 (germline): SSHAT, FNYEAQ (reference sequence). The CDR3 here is CASSFTSSQETQYF. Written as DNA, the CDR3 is TGTGCTAGCAGCTTTACTAGCAGTCAAGAGACCCAGTACTTC. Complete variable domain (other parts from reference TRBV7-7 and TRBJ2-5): GAGVSQSPRYKVTKRGQDVTLRCDPISSHATLYWYQQALGQGPEFLTYFNYEAQPDKSGLPSDRFSAERPEGSISTLTIQRTEQRDSAMYRCASSFTSSQETQYFGPGTRLLVL.

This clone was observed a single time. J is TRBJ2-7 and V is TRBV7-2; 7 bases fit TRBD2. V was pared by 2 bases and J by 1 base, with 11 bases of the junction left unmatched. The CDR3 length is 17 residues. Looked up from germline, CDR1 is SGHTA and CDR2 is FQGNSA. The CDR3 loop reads CASSLPTGRQQSYEQYF. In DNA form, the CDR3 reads TGTGCCAGCAGCTTACCCACCGGGAGGCAACAATCCTACGAGCAGTACTTC.

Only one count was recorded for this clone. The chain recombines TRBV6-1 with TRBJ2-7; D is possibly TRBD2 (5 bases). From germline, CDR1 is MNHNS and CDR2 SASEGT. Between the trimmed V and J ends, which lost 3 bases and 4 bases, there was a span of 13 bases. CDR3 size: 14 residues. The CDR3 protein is CASSDSGSLYEQYF. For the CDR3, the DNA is TGTGCCAGCAGTGACTCGGGGAGCTTATACGAGCAGTACTTC.

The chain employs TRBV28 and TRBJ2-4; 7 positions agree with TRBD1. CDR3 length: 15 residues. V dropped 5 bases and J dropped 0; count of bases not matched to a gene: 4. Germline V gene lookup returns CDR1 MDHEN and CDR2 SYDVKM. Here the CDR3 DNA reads TGTGCCAGCAGTCCACAGGGGCGAGCCAAAAACATTCAGTACTTC. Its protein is CASSPQGRAKNIQYF.

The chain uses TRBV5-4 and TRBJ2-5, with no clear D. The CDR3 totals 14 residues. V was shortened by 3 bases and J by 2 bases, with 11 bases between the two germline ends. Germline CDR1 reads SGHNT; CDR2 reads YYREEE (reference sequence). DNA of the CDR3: TGTGCCAGCAGCTCCCCCATTACTCAAGAGACCCAGTACTTC. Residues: CASSSPITQETQYF.

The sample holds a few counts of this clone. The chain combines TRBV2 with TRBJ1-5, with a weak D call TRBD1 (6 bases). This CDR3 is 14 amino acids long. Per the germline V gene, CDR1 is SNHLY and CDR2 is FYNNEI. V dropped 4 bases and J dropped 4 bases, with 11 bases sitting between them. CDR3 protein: CASSVRTENQPQHF. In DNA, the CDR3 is TGTGCCAGCAGTGTCAGGACAGAGAATCAGCCCCAGCATTTT.

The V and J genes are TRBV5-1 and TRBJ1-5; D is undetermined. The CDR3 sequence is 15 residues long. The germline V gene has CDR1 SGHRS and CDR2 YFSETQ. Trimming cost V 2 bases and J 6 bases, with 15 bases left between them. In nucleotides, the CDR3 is TGCGCCAGCAGCTTAAATGCAGAATCGGGTCAGCCCCAGCATTTT. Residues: CASSLNAESGQPQHF.

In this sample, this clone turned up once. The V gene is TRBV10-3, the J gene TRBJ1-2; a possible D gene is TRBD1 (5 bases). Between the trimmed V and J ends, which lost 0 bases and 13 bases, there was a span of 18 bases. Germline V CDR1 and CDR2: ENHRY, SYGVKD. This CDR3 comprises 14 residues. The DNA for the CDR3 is TGTGCCATCAGTGAGTCGGGGCAGGGTCGGGCTCGCACCTTC. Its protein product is CAISESGQGRARTF.

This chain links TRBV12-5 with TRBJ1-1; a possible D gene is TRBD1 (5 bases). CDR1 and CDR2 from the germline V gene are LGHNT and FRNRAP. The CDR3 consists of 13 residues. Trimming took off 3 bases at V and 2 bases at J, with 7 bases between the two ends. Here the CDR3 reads CASGLQANTEAFF. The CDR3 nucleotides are TGTGCTAGTGGTTTACAGGCAAACACTGAAGCTTTCTTT. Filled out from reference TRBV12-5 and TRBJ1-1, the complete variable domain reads DARVTQTPRHKVTEMGQEVTMRCQPILGHNTVFWYRQTMMQGLELLAYFRNRAPLDDSGMPKDRFSAEMPDATLATLKIQPSEPRDSAVYFCASGLQANTEAFFGQGTRLTVV.

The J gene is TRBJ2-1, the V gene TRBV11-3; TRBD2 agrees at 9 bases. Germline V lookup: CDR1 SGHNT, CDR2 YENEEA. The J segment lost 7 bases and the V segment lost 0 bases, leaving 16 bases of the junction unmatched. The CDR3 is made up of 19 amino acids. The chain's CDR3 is CASSLDGNSGSRRSNEQFF. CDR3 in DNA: TGTGCCAGCAGCTTAGATGGAAATAGCGGGAGCCGCCGCTCAAATGAGCAGTTCTTC.

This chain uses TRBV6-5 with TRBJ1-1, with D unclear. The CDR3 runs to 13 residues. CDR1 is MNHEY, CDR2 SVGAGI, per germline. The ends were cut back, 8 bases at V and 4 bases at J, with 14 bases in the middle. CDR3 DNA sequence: TGTGCCAGCTCCCCAGCGGTCCCCACTGAAGCTTTCTTT. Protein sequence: CASSPAVPTEAFF.

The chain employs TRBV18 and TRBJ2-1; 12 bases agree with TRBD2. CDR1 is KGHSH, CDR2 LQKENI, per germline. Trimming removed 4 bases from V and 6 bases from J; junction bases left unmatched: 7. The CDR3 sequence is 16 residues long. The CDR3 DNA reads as TGTGCCAGCTCACGCGCGACTAGCGGGAGTAGCAATGAGCAGTTCTTC. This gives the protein CASSRATSGSSNEQFF.

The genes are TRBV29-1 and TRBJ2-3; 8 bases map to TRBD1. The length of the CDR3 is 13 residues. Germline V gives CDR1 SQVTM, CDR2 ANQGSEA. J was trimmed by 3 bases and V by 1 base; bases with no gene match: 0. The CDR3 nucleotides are TGCAGCGTTGAAGGACAGGGGACAGATACGCAGTATTTT. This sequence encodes CSVEGQGTDTQYF.

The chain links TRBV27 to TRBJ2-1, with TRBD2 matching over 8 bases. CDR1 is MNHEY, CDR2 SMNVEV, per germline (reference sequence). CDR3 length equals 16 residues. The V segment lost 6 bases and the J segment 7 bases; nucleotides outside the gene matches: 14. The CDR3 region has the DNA TGTGCCAGCAGCCTAAAGGGGGGACTAGACTGGAATGAGCAGTTCTTC. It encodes CASSLKGGLDWNEQFF.

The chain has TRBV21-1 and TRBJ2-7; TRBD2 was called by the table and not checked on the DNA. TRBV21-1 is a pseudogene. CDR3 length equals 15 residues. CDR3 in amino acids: CASDRLAHISYEQYF. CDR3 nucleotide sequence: TGTGCCAGCGATCGACTAGCGCATATCTCCTACGAGCAGTACTTC.

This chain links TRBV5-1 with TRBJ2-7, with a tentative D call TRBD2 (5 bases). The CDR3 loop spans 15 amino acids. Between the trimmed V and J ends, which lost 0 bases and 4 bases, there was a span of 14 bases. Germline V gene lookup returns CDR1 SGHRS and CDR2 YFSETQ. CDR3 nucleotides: TGCGCCAGCAGCTTGGCCGCGGGTCCTGAGTACGAGCAGTACTTC. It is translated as CASSLAAGPEYEQYF.

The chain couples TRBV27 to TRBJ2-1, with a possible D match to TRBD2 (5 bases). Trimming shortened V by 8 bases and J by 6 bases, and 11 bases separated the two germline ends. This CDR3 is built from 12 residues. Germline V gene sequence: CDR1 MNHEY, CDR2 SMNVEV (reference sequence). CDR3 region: CASGLILNEQFF. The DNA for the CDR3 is TGTGCCAGCGGACTCATCCTCAATGAGCAGTTCTTC.

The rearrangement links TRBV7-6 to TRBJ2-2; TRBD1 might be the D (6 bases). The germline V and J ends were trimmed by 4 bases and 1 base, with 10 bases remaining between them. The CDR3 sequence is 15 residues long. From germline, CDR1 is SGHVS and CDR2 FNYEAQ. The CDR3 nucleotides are TGTGCCAGCAGCTCCGGGACAAGGAACACCGGGGAGCTGTTTTTT. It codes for CASSSGTRNTGELFF.

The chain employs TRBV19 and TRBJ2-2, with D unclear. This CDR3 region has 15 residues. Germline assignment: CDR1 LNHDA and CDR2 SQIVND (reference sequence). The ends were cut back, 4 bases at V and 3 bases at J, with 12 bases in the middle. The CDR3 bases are TGTGCCAGTAGTACGGAAGCAGGATACACCGGGGAGCTGTTTTTT. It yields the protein CASSTEAGYTGELFF.

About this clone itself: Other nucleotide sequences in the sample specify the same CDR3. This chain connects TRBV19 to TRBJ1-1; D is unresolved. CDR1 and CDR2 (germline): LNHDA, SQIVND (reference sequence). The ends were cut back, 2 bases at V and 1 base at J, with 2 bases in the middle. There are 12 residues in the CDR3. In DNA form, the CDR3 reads TGTGCCAGTAGTATACAGAACACTGAAGCTTTCTTT. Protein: CASSIQNTEAFF. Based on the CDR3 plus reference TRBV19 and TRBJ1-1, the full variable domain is DGGITQSPKYLFRKEGQNVTLSCEQNLNHDAMYWYRQDPGQGLRLIYYSQIVNDFQKGDIAEGYSVSREKKESFPLTVTSAQKNPTAFYLCASSIQNTEAFFGQGTRLTVV.

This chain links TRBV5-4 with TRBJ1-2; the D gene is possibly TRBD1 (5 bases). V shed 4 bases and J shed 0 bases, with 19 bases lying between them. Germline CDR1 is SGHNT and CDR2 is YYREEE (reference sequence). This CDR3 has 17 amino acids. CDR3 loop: CASSPSLRGGTNYGYTF. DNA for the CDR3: TGTGCCAGCAGCCCGTCGTTGAGGGGAGGGACTAACTATGGCTACACCTTC.